This T cell receptor beta chain emerged from a study of shared clonotypes between healthy human individuals. The ends were cut back, 5 bases at V and 4 bases at J, with 9 bases in the middle. CDR3 length: 13 amino acids. Germline V gene data show CDR1 as LNHDA and CDR2 as SQIVND (reference sequence). This clone was observed a single time. Its antigen is not known. As handled by the study authors: ImmunoSEQ gave junction-only sequences without quality scores, so filtering differed. Clones were sequenced by immunoSEQ multiplex PCR, and TCRdb holds only the in-frame ones, with some missing. For V, J and clone size, that table is used; D and trimming come from the DNA. The data show a few million clones, 90% to 95% seen once. Study outcomes and limitations: The four-donor shared clonotypes exceeded non-shared clonotypes in generation probability, with non-shared ones scoring lower. Donor scarcity curtailed the genetic and exposure-history diversity represented herein.

V is TRBV19 and J is TRBJ1-5; no reliable D call. Sequencing was performed on naive CD4+ T cells from PBMCs. Subset noted: CD45RA+ positively selected. The source is a man aged 18 to 29 in good health. Some clones in this sample may be carry-over from other donors' samples. The CDR3: CASSLGVNQPQHF. CDR3 bases: TGTGCCAGTAGTCTCGGAGTAAATCAGCCCCAGCATTTT.